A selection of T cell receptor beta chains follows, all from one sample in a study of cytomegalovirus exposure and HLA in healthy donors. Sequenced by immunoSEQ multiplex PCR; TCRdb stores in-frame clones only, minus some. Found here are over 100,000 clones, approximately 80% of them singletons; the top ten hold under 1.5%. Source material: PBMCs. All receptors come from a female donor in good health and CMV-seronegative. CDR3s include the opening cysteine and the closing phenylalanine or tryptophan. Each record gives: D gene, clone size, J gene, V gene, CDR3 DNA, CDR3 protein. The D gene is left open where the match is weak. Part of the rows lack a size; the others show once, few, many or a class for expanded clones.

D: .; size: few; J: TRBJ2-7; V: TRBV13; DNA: TGTGCCACTTCGGAGGGAGACTACGAGCAGTACTTC; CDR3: CATSEGDYEQYF
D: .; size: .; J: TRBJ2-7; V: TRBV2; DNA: TGTGCCAGCAATACGAACGGCGGCTACGAGCAGTACTTC; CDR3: CASNTNGGYEQYF
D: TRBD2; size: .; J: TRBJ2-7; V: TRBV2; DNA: TGTGCCAGCAGTGAACTAGCGGGAGGCGAGCAGTACTTC; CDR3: CASSELAGGEQYF
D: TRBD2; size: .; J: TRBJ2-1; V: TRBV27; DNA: TGTGCCAGCGCTCGACTAGCACCGTACAATGAGCAGTTCTTC; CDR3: CASARLAPYNEQFF
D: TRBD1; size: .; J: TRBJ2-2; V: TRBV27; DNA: TGTGCCAGCGCTCGATCTAGACAGGGTTCCACCGGGGAGCTGTTTTTT; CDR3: CASARSRQGSTGELFF
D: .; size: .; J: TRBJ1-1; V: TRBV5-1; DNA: TGCGCCAGCAGCTTGATAGGCCAGGGGAACACTGAAGCTTTCTTT; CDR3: CASSLIGQGNTEAFF
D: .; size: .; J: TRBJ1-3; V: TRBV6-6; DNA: TGTGCCAGCACTCTTGATTCCGGGAGCTCTGGAAACACCATATATTTT; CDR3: CASTLDSGSSGNTIYF
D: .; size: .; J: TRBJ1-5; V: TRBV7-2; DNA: TGTGCCAGCAGCTTAGGGGGCAGGGGCAATCAGCCCCAGCATTTT; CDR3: CASSLGGRGNQPQHF
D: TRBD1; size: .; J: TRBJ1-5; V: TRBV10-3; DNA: TGTGCCATCAGTGAGTCGGAGGGACAGGGGCATCAGCCCCAGCATTTT; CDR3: CAISESEGQGHQPQHF
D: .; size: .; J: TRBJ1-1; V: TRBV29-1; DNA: TGCAGCGCTCGGTCCCGGGACAAAAAAGCTTTCTTT; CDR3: CSARSRDKKAFF
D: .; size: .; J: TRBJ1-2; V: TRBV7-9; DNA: TGTTCCAGCAGCTTGGGCATCGAGGGCTACACCTTC; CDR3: CSSSLGIEGYTF